The 20 T cell receptor beta chains in this list originate from one sample, sequenced in a study of CD8+CD57+ T cells in acquired aplastic anemia. Researchers used genomic DNA as the template to profile TCR beta VDJ and CDR3. TCRdb processed the reads anew with MiXCR; each CDR3 protein has one entry. Of more than 150,000 distinct CDR3 sequences listed, under 55% are singletons. Sequenced: sorted CD4+, CD8+, or CD8+CD57+ T cells (not recorded which) from PBMCs. These receptor sequences come from a human donor in good health.

The chain links TRBV2 to TRBJ2-1; TRBD2 is a possible D gene (5 bases). The ends were cut back, 3 bases at V and 5 bases at J, with 14 bases in the middle. The germline CDR1 and CDR2 sequences are SNHLY and FYNNEI. This CDR3 is 15 amino acids long. CDR3 in DNA: TGTGCCAGCAGTGAGATTAGCGAATCCAACAATGAGCAGTTCTTC. Its translation is CASSEISESNNEQFF. Full variable domain (remainder filled in from reference TRBV2 and TRBJ2-1): EPEVTQTPSHQVTQMGQEVILRCVPISNHLYFYWYRQILGQKVEFLVSFYNNEISEKSEIFDDQFSVERPDGSNFTLKIRSTKLEDSAMYFCASSEISESNNEQFFGPGTRLTVL.

This clonotype was observed at least ten times. This chain links TRBV11-3 with TRBJ2-1; 14 bases fit TRBD2. The germline gives CDR1 SGHNT, CDR2 YENEEA. CDR3 length equals 17 residues. The junction had 10 bases not matched to a gene; V was cut back by 4 bases and J by 8 bases. In DNA form, the CDR3 reads TGTGCCAGCAGCTCCCCGACTAGCGGGAGGGCCGGGCATGAGCAGTTCTTC. This translates into CASSSPTSGRAGHEQFF.

This clonotype was seen repeatedly, ten times or more. The gene calls are TRBV30 and TRBJ1-2; no firm D call. V was shortened by 5 bases and J by 6 bases, with 10 bases between the two germline ends. This CDR3 has 11 amino acids. The germline CDR1 and CDR2 sequences are GTSNPN and SVGIG (reference sequence). Here the CDR3 DNA reads TGTGCCTGGTCCGGACGCGATGGCTACACCTTC. This codes for CAWSGRDGYTF.

For this clonotype: It may be a read error: a sequence one base away is much more abundant. This chain joins TRBV2 and TRBJ1-2, with 8 bases identical to TRBD1. The CDR3 totals 13 residues. Per the germline V gene, CDR1 is SNHLY and CDR2 is FYNNEI. Written as DNA, the CDR3 is TGTGCCAGCAGGGCGCAGGGGGCCTATGGCTGCACCTTC. The encoded protein is CASRAQGAYGCTF. Based on the CDR3 plus reference TRBV2 and TRBJ1-2, the full variable domain is EPEVTQTPSHQVTQMGQEVILRCVPISNHLYFYWYRQILGQKVEFLVSFYNNEISEKSEIFDDQFSVERPDGSNFTLKIRSTKLEDSAMYFCASRAQGAYGCTFGSGTRLTVV.

V is TRBV20-1 and J is TRBJ1-2; 7 positions match TRBD1. V shed 4 bases, J shed 8 bases, and the junction held 10 bases outside the gene matches. This CDR3 spans 13 amino acids. CDR1 and CDR2 from the germline V gene are DFQATT and SNEGSKA (reference sequence). The CDR3 here is CSAITTGIDGYTF. The CDR3 DNA reads as TGCAGTGCTATAACGACAGGGATCGACGGCTACACCTTC.

In the case of this clonotype: With a much larger clone just one base away, this may be a read error. The chain uses TRBV4-1 and TRBJ1-2, with 7 bases identical to TRBD1. CDR3 length equals 13 residues. Germline values: CDR1 MGHRA, CDR2 YSYEKL. The CDR3 loop is CACSQRQGVGYTF. Here the CDR3 DNA reads TGCGCCTGCAGTCAAAGACAGGGAGTCGGCTACACCTTC.

This clonotype appeared once. The junction shows a germline mismatch at one end, possibly a read error. The chain joins TRBV24-1 to TRBJ2-3; 7 bases map to TRBD2. This CDR3 is 18 amino acids long. Germline lookup yields CDR1 KGHDR and CDR2 SFDVKD. CDR3 protein: CATSGLRGTSANTDTQYF. CDR3 DNA: TGTGCCACTAGTGGTTTGCGGGGGACGAGCGCGAACACAGATACGCAGTATTTT.

Notes on this clonotype: Since the CDR3 does not end with the conserved phenylalanine or tryptophan, this likely comes from a read error. J is TRBJ2-3 and V is TRBV29-1; weak D call: TRBD1 (8 bases). Germline lookup yields CDR1 SQVTM and CDR2 ANQGSEA. The CDR3 loop spans 16 amino acids. CDR3 nucleotides: TGCAGCGCAACAGGGGGAGCTGGCGGGAGCACAGATACACAGTATTCT. It yields the protein CSATGGAGGSTDTQYS.

This chain links TRBV19 with TRBJ1-2, with 9 nucleotides matching TRBD1. Trimming cost V 7 bases and J 6 bases; bases outside gene matches: 9. This CDR3 has 14 residues. The germline V gene encodes CDR1 LNHDA and CDR2 SQIVND (reference sequence). In nucleotides, the CDR3 is TGTGCCAGTATCCTAGTCGGGACAGGGAATGGCTACACCTTC. Its protein is CASILVGTGNGYTF.

V usage is TRBV11-2 and J usage is TRBJ2-3; 10 nucleotides agree with TRBD2. This CDR3 is 16 amino acids long. CDR1 is SGHAT and CDR2 is FQNNGV in the germline V gene. The V and J ends lost 4 bases and 1 base, in that order; junction bases with no gene match: 5. This chain's CDR3 is CASSYGTSAGTDTQYF. CDR3 DNA sequence: TGTGCCAGCAGCTACGGGACTAGCGCCGGCACAGATACGCAGTATTTT.

V is TRBV10-3 and J is TRBJ1-2; D is ambiguous. Germline CDR1 reads ENHRY; CDR2 reads SYGVKD. Trimming took 3 bases from V and 7 from J, leaving 6 bases between them. The CDR3 has 11 amino acids. CDR3 loop: CAISDVGGYTF. For the CDR3, the DNA is TGTGCCATCAGTGACGTAGGTGGCTACACCTTC.

This chain joins TRBV2 and TRBJ1-3; D not certain. Germline V gene data show CDR1 as SNHLY and CDR2 as FYNNEI. CDR3 length equals 14 residues. Trimming pared 4 bases from V and 4 bases from J, leaving 11 bases between. The CDR3 is CASSGYRGGNTIYF. In DNA, the CDR3 is TGTGCCAGCAGTGGCTATCGTGGGGGAAACACCATATATTTT.

The V and J genes are TRBV9 and TRBJ1-6; D is perhaps TRBD1 (6 bases). The V gene lost 3 bases and the J gene lost 5 bases, with 15 bases spanning the gap. CDR3 length: 16 residues. Germline CDR1 and CDR2: SGDLS and YYNGEE. The CDR3 DNA is TGTGCCAGCAGCGGGGGGGGCGCCATGAATAATTCACCCCTCCACTTT. Translated, it gives CASSGGGAMNNSPLHF.

The rearrangement joins TRBV11-1 to TRBJ2-2, with 8 bases aligning to TRBD1. The V segment lost 5 bases and the J segment 1 base; nucleotides outside the gene matches: 6. Germline V lookup: CDR1 SGHAT, CDR2 FQDESV (reference sequence). The CDR3 length is 16 residues. CDR3 region: CASSPFDRGNTGELFF. The CDR3 DNA reads as TGTGCCAGCAGCCCGTTCGACAGGGGGAACACCGGGGAGCTGTTTTTT.

The chain carries TRBV10-1 and TRBJ2-3, with D possibly being TRBD1 (6 bases). V shed 1 base and J shed 4 bases, with 9 bases lying between them. Per the germline V gene, CDR1 is WNHNN and CDR2 is SYGVQD (reference sequence). The CDR3 has 14 residues. The CDR3 loop is CASSEWPGADTQYF. CDR3 DNA sequence: TGCGCCAGCAGTGAGTGGCCAGGGGCAGATACGCAGTATTTT.

This chain uses TRBV10-3 with TRBJ2-7, with no clear D. There are 12 residues in the CDR3. Trimming pared 6 bases from V and 9 bases from J, leaving 15 bases between. Germline lookup yields CDR1 ENHRY and CDR2 SYGVKD. The CDR3: CAIREERVAQYF. CDR3 sequence (DNA): TGTGCCATCAGGGAAGAACGGGTGGCGCAGTACTTC.

In this sample, this clonotype turned up many times. This sequence joins TRBV29-1 and TRBJ1-5; 8 bases fit TRBD1. Germline CDR1 reads SQVTM; CDR2 reads ANQGSEA. This CDR3 has 13 amino acids. The junction had 7 bases not matched to a gene; V was cut back by 5 bases and J by 7 bases. CDR3 sequence (DNA): TGCAGCGTTTCTCAGGGGGCCAGGCAGCCCCAGCATTTT. This gives the protein CSVSQGARQPQHF.

This clonotype was seen repeatedly, ten times or more. The chain employs TRBV4-1 and TRBJ2-7; D is possibly TRBD1 or TRBD2 (5 bases each). Trimming took 0 bases from V and 6 from J, leaving 15 bases between them. The length of the CDR3 is 15 residues. The V gene's germline CDR1 is MGHRA and CDR2 YSYEKL. This chain's CDR3 is CASSQDEGEWGEQYF. CDR3 coding DNA: TGCGCCAGCAGCCAAGATGAAGGGGAGTGGGGCGAGCAGTACTTC.

J is TRBJ2-7 and V is TRBV20-1; possibly TRBD1 or TRBD2 for D (5 bases each). The V end was cut by 5 bases, the J end by 0 bases, with 11 bases between. CDR3 length equals 13 residues. Germline CDR1 is DFQATT and CDR2 is SNEGSKA (reference sequence). The CDR3 DNA reads as TGCAGTGCTTGGGACGCGGTCTCCTACGAGCAGTACTTC. Translating it yields CSAWDAVSYEQYF.

A word on this clonotype: One end of the junction fails to match germline, which may point to a read error. V usage is TRBV7-7 and J usage is TRBJ2-1; 9 bases fit TRBD2. The better agreement between TRBJ2-5 and the DNA end casts doubt on the J call. The CDR3 length is 16 residues. CDR1 SSHAT and CDR2 FNYEAQ come from the germline V gene (reference sequence). CDR3 sequence (DNA): TGTGCTAGCAGCCCCGACCGGACTAGCGTCCAAGAGACCCAGTACTTC. It yields the protein CASSPDRTSVQETQYF.